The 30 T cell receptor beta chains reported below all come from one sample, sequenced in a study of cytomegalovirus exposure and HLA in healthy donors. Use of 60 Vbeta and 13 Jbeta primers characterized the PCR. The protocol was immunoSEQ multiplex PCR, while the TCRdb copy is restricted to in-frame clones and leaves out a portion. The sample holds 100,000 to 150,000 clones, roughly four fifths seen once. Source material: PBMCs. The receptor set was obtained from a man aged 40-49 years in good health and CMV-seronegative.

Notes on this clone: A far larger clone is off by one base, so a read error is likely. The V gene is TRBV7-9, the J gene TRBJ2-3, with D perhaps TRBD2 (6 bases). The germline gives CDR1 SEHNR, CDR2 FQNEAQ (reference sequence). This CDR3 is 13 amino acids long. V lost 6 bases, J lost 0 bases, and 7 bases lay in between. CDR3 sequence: CASRSGSTDTQYF. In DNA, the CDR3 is TGTGCCAGCAGAAGCGGGAGCACAGATACGCAGTATTTT.

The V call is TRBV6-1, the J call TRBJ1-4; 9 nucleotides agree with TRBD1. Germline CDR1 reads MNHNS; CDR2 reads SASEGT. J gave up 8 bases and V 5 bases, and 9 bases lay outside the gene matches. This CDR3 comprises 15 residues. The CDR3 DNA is TGTGCCAGCAGTTTACCGGGACAGGGAGTCGAAAAACTGTTTTTT. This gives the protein CASSLPGQGVEKLFF.

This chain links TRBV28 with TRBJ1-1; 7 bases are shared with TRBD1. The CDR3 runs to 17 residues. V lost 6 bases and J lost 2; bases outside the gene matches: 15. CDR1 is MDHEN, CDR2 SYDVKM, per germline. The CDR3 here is CASRVGGGQGDNTEAFF. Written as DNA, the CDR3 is TGTGCCAGCAGGGTAGGAGGGGGCCAAGGGGATAACACTGAAGCTTTCTTT.

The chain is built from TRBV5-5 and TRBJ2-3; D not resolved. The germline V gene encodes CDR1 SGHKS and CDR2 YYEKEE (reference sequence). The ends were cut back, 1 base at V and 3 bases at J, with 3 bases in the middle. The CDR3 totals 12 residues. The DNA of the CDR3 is TGTGCCAGCAGCTTGCCGACAGATACGCAGTATTTT. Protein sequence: CASSLPTDTQYF.

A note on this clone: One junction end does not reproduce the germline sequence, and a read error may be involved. CDR3 DNA: TGCGCCAGCACCTTGGTACAGGGCGATGGCTACACCTTC. Translated, it gives CASTLVQGDGYTF. This chain uses TRBV5-1 with TRBJ1-2; the D gene is possibly TRBD1 (6 bases). Looked up from germline, CDR1 is SGHRS and CDR2 is YFSETQ. The CDR3 length is 13 residues.

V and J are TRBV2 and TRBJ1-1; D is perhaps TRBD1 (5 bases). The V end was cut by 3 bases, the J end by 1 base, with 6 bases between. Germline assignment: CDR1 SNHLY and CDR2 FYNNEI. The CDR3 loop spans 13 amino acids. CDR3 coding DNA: TGTGCCAGCAGTGACAGGGAGAACACTGAAGCTTTCTTT. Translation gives CASSDRENTEAFF. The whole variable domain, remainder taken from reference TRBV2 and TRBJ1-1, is EPEVTQTPSHQVTQMGQEVILRCVPISNHLYFYWYRQILGQKVEFLVSFYNNEISEKSEIFDDQFSVERPDGSNFTLKIRSTKLEDSAMYFCASSDRENTEAFFGQGTRLTVV.

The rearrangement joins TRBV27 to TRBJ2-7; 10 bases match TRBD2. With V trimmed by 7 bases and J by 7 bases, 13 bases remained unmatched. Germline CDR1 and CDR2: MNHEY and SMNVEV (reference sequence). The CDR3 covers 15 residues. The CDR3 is CASTRIAGGPGEQYF. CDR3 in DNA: TGTGCCAGCACCCGAATAGCGGGAGGCCCGGGGGAGCAGTACTTC.

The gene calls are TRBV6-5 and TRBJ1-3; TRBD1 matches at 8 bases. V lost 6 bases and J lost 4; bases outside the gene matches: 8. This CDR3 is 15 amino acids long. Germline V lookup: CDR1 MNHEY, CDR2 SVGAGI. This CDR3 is CASSRGQGGGNTIYF. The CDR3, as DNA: TGTGCCAGCAGCCGTGGACAGGGTGGAGGAAACACCATATATTTT.

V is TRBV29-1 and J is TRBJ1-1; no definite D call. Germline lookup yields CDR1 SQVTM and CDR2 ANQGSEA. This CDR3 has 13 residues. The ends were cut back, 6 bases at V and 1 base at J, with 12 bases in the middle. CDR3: CSVALQPNTEAFF. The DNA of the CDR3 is TGCAGCGTCGCACTTCAACCGAACACTGAAGCTTTCTTT.

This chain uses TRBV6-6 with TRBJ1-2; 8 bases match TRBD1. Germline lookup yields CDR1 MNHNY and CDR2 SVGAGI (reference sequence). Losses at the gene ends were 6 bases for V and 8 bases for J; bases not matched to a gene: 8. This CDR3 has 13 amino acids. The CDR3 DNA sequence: TGTGCCAGCAGCCAGGACAGGGTAGGAGGCTACACCTTC. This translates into CASSQDRVGGYTF.

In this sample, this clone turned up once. The CDR3 DNA reads as TGCGCCAGCAGTGTGGCGGGGGGGCACACAGATACGCAGTATTTT. Translating gives CASSVAGGHTDTQYF. The chain employs TRBV10-2 and TRBJ2-3; 9 positions agree with TRBD2. The CDR3 extends over 15 amino acids. Trimming removed 4 bases from V and 2 bases from J; junction bases left unmatched: 4. Germline V lookup: CDR1 WSHSY, CDR2 SAAADI.

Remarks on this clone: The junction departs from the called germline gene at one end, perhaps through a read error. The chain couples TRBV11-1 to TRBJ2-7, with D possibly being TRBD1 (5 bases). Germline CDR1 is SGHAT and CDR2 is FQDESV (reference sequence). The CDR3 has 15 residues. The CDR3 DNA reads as TGTGCCAGCAGGTTAGGCCCGGACACATCCTACGAGCAGTACTTC. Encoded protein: CASRLGPDTSYEQYF.

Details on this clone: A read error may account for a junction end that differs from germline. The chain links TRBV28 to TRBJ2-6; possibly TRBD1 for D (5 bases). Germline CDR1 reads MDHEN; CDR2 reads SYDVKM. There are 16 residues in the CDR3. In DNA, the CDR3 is TGTGCCAGCAGTGGGGTACTCCTCTCTGGGGCCAACGGCCTGACTTTC. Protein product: CASSGVLLSGANGLTF.

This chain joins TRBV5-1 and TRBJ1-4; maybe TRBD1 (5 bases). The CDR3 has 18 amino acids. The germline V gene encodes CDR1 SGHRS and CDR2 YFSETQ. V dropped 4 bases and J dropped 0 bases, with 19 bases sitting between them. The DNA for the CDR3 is TGCGCCAGCAGCCCGGGCCCCCAGGGCACCTCAACTAATGAAAAACTGTTTTTT. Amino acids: CASSPGPQGTSTNEKLFF.

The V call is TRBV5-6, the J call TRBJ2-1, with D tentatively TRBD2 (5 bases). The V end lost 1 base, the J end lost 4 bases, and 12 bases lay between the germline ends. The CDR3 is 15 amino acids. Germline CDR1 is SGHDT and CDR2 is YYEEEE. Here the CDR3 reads CASSLTGRGYNEQFF. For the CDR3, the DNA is TGTGCCAGCAGCTTGACGGGTCGGGGATACAATGAGCAGTTCTTC.

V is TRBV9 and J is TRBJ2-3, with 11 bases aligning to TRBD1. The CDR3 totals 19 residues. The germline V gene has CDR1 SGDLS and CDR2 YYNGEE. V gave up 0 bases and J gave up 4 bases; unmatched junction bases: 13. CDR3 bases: TGTGCCAGCAGCGTAGATTTGGGACAGGGGGGGCTCATCGCAGATACGCAGTATTTT. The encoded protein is CASSVDLGQGGLIADTQYF. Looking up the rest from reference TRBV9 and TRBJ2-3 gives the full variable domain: DSGVTQTPKHLITATGQRVTLRCSPRSGDLSVYWYQQSLDQGLQFLIQYYNGEERAKGNILERFSAQQFPDLHSELNLSSLELGDSALYFCASSVDLGQGGLIADTQYFGPGTRLTVL.

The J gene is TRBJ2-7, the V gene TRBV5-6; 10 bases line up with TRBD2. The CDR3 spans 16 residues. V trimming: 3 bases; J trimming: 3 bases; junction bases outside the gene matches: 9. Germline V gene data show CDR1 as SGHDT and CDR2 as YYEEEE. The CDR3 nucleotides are TGTGCCAGCAGCTCCCCAATGCGACTAGCGGGCTACGAGCAGTACTTC. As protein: CASSSPMRLAGYEQYF.

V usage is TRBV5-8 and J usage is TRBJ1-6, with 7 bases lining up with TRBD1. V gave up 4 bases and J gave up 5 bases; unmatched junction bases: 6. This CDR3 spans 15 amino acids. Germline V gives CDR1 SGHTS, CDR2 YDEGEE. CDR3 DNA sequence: TGTGCCAGCAGCCCGTACGGGACAGATAATTCACCCCTCCACTTT. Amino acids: CASSPYGTDNSPLHF.

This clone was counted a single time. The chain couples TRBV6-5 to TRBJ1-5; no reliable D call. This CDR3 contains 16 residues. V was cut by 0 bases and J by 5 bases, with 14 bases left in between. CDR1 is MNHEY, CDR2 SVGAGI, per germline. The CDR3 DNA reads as TGTGCCAGCAGTTACTCGTCCCCAAAACAAGATCAGCCCCAGCATTTT. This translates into CASSYSSPKQDQPQHF.

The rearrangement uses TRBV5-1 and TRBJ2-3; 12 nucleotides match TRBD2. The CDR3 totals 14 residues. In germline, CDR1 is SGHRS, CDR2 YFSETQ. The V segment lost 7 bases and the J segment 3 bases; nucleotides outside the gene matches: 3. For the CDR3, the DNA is TGCGCCAGCCGCGGACTAGCGGGGACAGATACGCAGTATTTT. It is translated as CASRGLAGTDTQYF.

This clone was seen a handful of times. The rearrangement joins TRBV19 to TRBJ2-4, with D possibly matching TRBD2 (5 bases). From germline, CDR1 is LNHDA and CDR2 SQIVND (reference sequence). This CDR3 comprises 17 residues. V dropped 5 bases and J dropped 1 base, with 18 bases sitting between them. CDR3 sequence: CASSSREFGRAKNIQYF. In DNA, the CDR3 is TGTGCCAGTAGTTCCCGGGAATTTGGGCGGGCCAAAAACATTCAGTACTTC. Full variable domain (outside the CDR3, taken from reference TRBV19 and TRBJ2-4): DGGITQSPKYLFRKEGQNVTLSCEQNLNHDAMYWYRQDPGQGLRLIYYSQIVNDFQKGDIAEGYSVSREKKESFPLTVTSAQKNPTAFYLCASSSREFGRAKNIQYFGAGTRLSVL.

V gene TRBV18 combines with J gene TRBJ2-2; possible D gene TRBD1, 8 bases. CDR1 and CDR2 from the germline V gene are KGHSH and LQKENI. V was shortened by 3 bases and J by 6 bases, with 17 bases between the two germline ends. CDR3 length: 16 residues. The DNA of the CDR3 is TGTGCCAGCTCACCCCTGGACAGGGACTACGCCGGGGAGCTGTTTTTT. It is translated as CASSPLDRDYAGELFF.

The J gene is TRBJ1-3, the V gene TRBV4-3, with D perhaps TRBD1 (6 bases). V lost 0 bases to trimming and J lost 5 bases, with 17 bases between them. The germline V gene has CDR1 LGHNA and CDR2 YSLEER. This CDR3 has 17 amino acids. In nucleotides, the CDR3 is TGCGCCAGCAGCCAAGACTATTTTGGAACAGGGCGAAACACCATATATTTT. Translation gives CASSQDYFGTGRNTIYF.

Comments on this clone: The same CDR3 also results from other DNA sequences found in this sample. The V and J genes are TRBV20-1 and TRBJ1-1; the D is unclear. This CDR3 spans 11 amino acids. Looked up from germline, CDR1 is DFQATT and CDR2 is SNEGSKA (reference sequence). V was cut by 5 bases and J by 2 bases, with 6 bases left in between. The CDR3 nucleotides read TGCAGTGCTTCGCTAAACACTGAAGCTTTCTTT. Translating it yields CSASLNTEAFF.

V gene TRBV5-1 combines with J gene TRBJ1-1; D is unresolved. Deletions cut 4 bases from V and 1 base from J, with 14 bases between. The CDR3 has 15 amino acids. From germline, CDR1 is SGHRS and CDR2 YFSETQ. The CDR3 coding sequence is TGCGCCAGCAGCCTACAGACCCAATCGAACACTGAAGCTTTCTTT. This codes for CASSLQTQSNTEAFF. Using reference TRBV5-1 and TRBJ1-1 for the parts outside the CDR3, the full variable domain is KAGVTQTPRYLIKTRGQQVTLSCSPISGHRSVSWYQQTPGQGLQFLFEYFSETQRNKGNFPGRFSGRQFSNSRSEMNVSTLELGDSALYLCASSLQTQSNTEAFFGQGTRLTVV.

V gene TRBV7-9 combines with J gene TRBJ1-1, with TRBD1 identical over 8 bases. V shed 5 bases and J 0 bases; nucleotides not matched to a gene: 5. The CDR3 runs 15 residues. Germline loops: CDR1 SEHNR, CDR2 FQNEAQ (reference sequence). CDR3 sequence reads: CASSLNRGVNTEAFF. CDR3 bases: TGTGCCAGCAGCCTCAACAGGGGGGTGAACACTGAAGCTTTCTTT.

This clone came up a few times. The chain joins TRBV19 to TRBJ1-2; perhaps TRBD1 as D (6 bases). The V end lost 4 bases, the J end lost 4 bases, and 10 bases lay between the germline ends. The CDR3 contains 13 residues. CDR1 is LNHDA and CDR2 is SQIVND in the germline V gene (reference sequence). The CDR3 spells CASSTQGGYGYTF. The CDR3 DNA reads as TGTGCCAGTAGTACACAGGGTGGCTATGGCTACACCTTC.

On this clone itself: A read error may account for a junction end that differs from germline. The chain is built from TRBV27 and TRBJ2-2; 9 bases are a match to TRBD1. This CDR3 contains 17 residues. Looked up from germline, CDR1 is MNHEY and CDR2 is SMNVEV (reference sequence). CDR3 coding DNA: TGTGCCAGCAGTTTCCGTCACAGGGGGCTGAACCCCGGGGAGCTGTTTTTT. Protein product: CASSFRHRGLNPGELFF.

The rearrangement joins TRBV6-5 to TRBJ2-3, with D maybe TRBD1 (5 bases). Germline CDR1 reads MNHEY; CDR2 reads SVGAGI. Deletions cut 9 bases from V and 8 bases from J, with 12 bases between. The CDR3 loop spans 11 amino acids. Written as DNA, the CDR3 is TGTGCCAGTCCATGGGGCTTTACGCAGTATTTT. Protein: CASPWGFTQYF.

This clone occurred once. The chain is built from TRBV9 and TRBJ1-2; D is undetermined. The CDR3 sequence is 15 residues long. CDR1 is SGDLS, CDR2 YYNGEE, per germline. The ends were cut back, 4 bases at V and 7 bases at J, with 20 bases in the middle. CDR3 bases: TGTGCCAGCAGCATATTTGAAGTGGGAGGGTTTGGCTACACCTTC. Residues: CASSIFEVGGFGYTF.